This T cell receptor beta chain originates from a study of T cell repertoires in cytomegalovirus infection. As for the study in general: Indications of both CMV infection and matching HLA type were provided by public TCR beta signatures.

TCRdb re-analysed the reads in MiXCR, keeping a single row per CDR3 protein. There are more than 250,000 distinct CDR3 sequences in the sample; roughly 13% occur only once, and about 8.7% lies in the top ten. With 1 base removed from V and 2 bases from J, the gap between germline ends came to 9 bases. Per the germline V gene, CDR1 is SEHNR and CDR2 is FQNEAQ (reference sequence). The CDR3 totals 14 residues. Many counts were recorded for this clonotype. The J gene is TRBJ2-7, the V gene TRBV7-9; D remains ambiguous. The receptor was isolated from a human donor in good health (CMV status not recorded). Some clones in this sample may be carry-over from other donors' samples. Sequencing input: PBMCs. The CDR3 sequence: CASSLDKVPYEQYF. DNA for the CDR3: TGTGCCAGCAGCTTAGATAAGGTTCCCTACGAGCAGTACTTC.